The present TCR beta chain was sequenced within a study of CD8+ T cells in alopecia areata. Study-wide background: By percentage of affected scalp area, the severity of treated patients was scored. Study observations and caveats: Scalp specimens additionally yield sequences from normal skin's resident alphabeta T cells.

Comments on this clone: Its antigen is unidentified.

cDNA prepared by RNA extraction and subsequent reverse transcription served as the template for sequencing. Measured with immunoSEQ multiplex PCR; TCRdb has only the in-frame clones, and not every one. The sample lists about 200,000 clones; around 56% were seen once. Treatment reported: oral pan-JAK inhibitor, 5-10 mg twice daily. This receptor was taken from a human donor with alopecia areata. This specimen consisted of CD4+ T cells sorted from blood, obtained at week 4, from a patient treated with tofacitinib.

The CDR3 here is CASSQVGGMTEAFF. DNA for the CDR3: TGCGCCAGCAGCCAAGTCGGGGGGATGACTGAAGCTTTCTTT. This sequence joins TRBV4-1 and TRBJ1-1, with D tentatively TRBD1 (5 bases). The CDR3 is made up of 14 amino acids. The V and J ends lost 1 base and 5 bases respectively, with 11 bases between them. Germline values: CDR1 MGHRA, CDR2 YSYEKL.